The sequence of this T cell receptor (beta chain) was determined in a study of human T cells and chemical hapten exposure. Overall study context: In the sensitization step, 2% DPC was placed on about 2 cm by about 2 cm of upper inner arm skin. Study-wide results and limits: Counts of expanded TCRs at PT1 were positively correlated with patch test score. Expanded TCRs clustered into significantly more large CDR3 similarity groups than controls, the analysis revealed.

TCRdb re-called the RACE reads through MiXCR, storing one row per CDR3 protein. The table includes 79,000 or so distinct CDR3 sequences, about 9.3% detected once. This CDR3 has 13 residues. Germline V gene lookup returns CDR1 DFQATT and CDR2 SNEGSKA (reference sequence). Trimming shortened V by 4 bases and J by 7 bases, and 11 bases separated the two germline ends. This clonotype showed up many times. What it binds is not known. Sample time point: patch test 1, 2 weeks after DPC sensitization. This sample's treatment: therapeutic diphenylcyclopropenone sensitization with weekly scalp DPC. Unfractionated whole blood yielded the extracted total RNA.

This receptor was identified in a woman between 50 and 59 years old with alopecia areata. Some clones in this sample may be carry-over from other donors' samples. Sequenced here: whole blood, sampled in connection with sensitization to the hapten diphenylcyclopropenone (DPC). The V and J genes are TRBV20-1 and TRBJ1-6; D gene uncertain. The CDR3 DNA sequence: TGCAGTGCTACTGTCCCTTACAATTCACCCCTCCACTTT. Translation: CSATVPYNSPLHF.